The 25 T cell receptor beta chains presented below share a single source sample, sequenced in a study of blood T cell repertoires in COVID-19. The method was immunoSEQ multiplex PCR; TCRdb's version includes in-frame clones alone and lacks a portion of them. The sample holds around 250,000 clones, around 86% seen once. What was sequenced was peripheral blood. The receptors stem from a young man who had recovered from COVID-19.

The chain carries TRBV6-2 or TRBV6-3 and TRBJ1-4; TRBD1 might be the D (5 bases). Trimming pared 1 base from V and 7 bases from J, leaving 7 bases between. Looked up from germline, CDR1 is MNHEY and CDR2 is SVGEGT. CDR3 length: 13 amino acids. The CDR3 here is CASSYFQGEKLFF. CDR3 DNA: TGTGCCAGCAGTTACTTCCAGGGTGAAAAACTGTTTTTT.

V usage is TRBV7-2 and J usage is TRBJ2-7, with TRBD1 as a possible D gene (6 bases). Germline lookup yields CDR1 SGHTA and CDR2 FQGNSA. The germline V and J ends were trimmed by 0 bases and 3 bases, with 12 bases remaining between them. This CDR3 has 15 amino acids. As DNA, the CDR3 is TGTGCCAGCAGCTTAGCAGGGCAGGGACACTACGAGCAGTACTTC. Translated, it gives CASSLAGQGHYEQYF.

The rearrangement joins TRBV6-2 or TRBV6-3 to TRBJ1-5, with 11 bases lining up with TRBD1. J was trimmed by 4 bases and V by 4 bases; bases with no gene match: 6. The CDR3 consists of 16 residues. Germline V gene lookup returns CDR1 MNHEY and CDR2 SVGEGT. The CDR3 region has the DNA TGTGCCAGCAGTTTGGACAGGGGGCGGTTAAATCAGCCCCAGCATTTT. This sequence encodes CASSLDRGRLNQPQHF.

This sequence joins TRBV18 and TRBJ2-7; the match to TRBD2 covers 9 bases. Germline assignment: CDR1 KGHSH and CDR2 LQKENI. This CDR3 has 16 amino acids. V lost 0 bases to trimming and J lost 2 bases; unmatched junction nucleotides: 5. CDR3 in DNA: TGTGCCAGCTCACCACCTAGCGGGGGCCAAACCTACGAGCAGTACTTC. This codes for CASSPPSGGQTYEQYF.

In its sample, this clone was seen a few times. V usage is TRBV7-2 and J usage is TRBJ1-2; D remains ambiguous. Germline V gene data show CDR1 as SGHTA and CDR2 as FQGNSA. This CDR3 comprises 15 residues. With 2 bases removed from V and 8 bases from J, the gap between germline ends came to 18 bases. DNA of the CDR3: TGTGCCAGCAGCTTATTTCGAAACTCCTATTTGGGCTACACCTTC. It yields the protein CASSLFRNSYLGYTF. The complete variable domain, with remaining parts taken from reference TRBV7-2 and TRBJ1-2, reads GAGVSQSPSNKVTEKGKDVELRCDPISGHTALYWYRQSLGQGLEFLIYFQGNSAPDKSGLPSDRFSAERTGGSVSTLTIQRTQQEDSAVYLCASSLFRNSYLGYTFGSGTRLTVV.

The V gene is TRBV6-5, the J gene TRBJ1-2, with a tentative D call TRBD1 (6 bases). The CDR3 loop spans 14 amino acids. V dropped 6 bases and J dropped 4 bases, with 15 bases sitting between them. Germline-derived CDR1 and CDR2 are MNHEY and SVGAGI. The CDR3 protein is CASSAGAQGYGYTF. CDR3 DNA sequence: TGTGCCAGCAGCGCAGGGGCGCAGGGCTATGGCTACACCTTC.

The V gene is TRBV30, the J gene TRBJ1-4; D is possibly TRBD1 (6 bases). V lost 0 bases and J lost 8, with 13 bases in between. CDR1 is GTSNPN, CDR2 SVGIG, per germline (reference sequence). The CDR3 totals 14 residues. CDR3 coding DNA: TGTGCCTGGAGTGTAAGGGGGGGATGGGAAAAACTGTTTTTT. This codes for CAWSVRGGWEKLFF.

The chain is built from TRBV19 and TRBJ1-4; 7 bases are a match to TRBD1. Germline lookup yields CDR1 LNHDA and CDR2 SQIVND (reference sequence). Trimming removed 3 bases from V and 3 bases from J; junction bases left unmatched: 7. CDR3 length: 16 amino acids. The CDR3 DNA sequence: TGTGCCAGTAGTATGGGGACAGCCGAAGCTAATGAAAAACTGTTTTTT. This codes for CASSMGTAEANEKLFF.

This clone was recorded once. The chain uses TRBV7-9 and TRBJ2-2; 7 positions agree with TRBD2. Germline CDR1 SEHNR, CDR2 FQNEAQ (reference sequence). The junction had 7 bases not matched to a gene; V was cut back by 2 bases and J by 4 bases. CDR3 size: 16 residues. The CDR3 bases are TGTGCCAGCAGCTTACCCCTCGCTAGCGGCACCGGGGAGCTGTTTTTT. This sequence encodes CASSLPLASGTGELFF.

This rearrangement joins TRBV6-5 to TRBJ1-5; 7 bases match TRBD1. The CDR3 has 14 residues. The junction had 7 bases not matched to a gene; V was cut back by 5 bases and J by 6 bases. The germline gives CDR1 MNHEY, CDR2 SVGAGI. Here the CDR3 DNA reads TGTGCCAGCAGTCGGACAGGCGTCGGTCAGCCCCAGCATTTT. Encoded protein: CASSRTGVGQPQHF.

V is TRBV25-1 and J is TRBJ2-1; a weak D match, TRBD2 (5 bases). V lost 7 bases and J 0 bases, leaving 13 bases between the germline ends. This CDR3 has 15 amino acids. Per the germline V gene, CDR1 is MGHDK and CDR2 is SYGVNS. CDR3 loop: CASTNSGRSYNEQFF. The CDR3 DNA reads TGTGCCAGCACCAACAGCGGCCGCTCCTACAATGAGCAGTTCTTC.

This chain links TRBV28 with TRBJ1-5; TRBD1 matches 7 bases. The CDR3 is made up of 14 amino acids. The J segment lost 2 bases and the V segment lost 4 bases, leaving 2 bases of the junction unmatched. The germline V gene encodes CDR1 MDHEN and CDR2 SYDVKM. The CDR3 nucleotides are TGTGCCAGCAGTTCCGGACAGGGCAATCAGCCCCAGCATTTT. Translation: CASSSGQGNQPQHF.

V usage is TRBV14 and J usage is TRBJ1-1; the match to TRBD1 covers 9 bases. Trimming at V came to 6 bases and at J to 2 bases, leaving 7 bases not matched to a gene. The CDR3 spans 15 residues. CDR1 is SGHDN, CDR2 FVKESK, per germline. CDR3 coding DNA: TGTGCCAGCAGATTGACAGGGGGACTTAACACTGAAGCTTTCTTT. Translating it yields CASRLTGGLNTEAFF.

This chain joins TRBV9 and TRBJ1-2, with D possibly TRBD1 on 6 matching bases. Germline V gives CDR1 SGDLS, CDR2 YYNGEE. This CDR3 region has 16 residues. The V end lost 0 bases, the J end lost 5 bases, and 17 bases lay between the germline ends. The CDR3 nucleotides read TGTGCCAGCAGCGTAGGGGTAGGACAGCGATTGTATGGCTACACCTTC. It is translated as CASSVGVGQRLYGYTF.

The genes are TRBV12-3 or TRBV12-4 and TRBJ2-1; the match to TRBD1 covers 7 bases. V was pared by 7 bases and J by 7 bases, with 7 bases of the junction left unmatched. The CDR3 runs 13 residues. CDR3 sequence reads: CASIRTGGNEQFF. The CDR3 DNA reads TGTGCCAGCATCCGGACAGGCGGGAATGAGCAGTTCTTC.

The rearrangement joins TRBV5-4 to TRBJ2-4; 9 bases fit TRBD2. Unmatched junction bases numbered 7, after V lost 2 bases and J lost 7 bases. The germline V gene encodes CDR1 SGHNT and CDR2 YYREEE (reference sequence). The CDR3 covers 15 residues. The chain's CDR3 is CASSFAGGPGNIQYF. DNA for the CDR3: TGTGCCAGCAGCTTTGCGGGGGGGCCGGGTAACATTCAGTACTTC.

The CDR3 spells CASSSPVDGGAYNEQFF. The CDR3 DNA is TGTGCCAGCAGCTCCCCGGTGGACGGGGGGGCGTACAATGAGCAGTTCTTC. The chain recombines TRBV7-2 with TRBJ2-1; TRBD2 aligns across 8 bases. CDR1 and CDR2 (germline): SGHTA, FQGNSA. The CDR3 is made up of 17 amino acids. J gave up 4 bases and V 4 bases, and 12 bases lay outside the gene matches.

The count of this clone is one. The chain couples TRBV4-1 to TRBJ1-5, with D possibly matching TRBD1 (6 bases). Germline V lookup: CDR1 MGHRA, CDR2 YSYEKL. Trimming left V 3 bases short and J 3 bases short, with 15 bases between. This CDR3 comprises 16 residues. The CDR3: CASSHLSGGVNQPQHF. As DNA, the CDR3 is TGCGCCAGCAGCCATCTTTCGGGGGGCGTCAATCAGCCCCAGCATTTT.

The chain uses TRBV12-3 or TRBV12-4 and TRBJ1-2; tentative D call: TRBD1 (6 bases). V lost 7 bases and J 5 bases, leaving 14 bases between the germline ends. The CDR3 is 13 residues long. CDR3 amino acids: CASTQRTEYGYTF. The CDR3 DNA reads TGTGCCAGCACCCAGAGGACAGAATATGGCTACACCTTC.

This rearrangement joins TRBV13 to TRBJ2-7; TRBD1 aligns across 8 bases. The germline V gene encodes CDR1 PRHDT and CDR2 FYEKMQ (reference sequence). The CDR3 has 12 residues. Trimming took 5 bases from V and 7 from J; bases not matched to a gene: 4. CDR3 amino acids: CASSPTGGEQYF. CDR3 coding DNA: TGTGCCAGCAGCCCCACAGGGGGAGAGCAGTACTTC.

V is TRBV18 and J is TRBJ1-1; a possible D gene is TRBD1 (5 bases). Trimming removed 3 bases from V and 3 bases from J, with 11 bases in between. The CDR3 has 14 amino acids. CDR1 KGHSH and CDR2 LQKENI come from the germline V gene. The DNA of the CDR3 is TGTGCCAGCTCACCCCAGGGTCCGGACACTGAAGCTTTCTTT. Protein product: CASSPQGPDTEAFF. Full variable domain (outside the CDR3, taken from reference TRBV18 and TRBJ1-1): NAGVMQNPRHLVRRRGQEARLRCSPMKGHSHVYWYRQLPEEGLKFMVYLQKENIIDESGMPKERFSAEFPKEGPSILRIQQVVRGDSAAYFCASSPQGPDTEAFFGQGTRLTVV.

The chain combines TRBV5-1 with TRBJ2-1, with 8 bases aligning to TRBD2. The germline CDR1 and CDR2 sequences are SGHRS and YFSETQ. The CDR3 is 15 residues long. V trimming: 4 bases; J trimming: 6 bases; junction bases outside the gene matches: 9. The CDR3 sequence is CASSPPGLGPNEQFF. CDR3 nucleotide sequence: TGCGCCAGCAGCCCCCCGGGACTAGGACCCAATGAGCAGTTCTTC.

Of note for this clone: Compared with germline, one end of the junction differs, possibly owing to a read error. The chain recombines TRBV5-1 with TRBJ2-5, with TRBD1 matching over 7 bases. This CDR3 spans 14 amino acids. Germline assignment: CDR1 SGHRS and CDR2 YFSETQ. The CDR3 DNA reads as TGCGCCAGCAGCTTAGGGGGCAGTCAGCCTCCCCCCCACTTC. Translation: CASSLGGSQPPPHF.

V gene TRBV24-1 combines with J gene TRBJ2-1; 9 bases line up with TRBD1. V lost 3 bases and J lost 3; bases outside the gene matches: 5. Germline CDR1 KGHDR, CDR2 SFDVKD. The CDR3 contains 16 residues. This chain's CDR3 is CATSDQKGQGYNEQFF. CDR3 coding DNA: TGTGCCACCAGTGATCAAAAGGGACAGGGCTACAATGAGCAGTTCTTC.

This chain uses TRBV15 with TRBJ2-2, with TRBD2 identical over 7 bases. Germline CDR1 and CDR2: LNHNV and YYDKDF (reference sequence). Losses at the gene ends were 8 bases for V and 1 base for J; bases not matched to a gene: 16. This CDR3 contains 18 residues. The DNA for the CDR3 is TGTGCCACCTACACAGCGGGGCGAAGGGGACTGAACACCGGGGAGCTGTTTTTT. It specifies CATYTAGRRGLNTGELFF.